The 23 T cell receptor beta chains in this list originate from one sample, sequenced in a study of cytomegalovirus exposure and HLA in healthy donors. The primer mix had 60 Vbeta and 13 Jbeta primers. Only in-frame clones appear in the TCRdb table, and some are missing; sequencing was by immunoSEQ multiplex PCR. The profile shows 90,000 to 120,000 clones, over 9.5% of them singletons. Sequenced input: PBMCs. Receptor source: a man between 35 and 55 years old in good health and CMV-seropositive.

Turning to this clone: The sample has other DNA sequences that encode this CDR3 too. The chain employs TRBV27 and TRBJ1-1; the D gene is possibly TRBD1 (5 bases). This CDR3 comprises 13 residues. CDR1 and CDR2 from the germline V gene are MNHEY and SMNVEV (reference sequence). The V end was cut by 6 bases, the J end by 1 base, with 9 bases between. CDR3 sequence: CASSKTGNTEAFF. CDR3 nucleotide sequence: TGTGCCAGCAGCAAAACAGGGAACACTGAAGCTTTCTTT.

The chain employs TRBV29-1 and TRBJ1-1, with 7 bases that match TRBD1. The CDR3 covers 14 residues. From germline, CDR1 is SQVTM and CDR2 ANQGSEA. J lost 4 bases, V lost 3 bases, and 8 bases had no gene match. CDR3 amino acids: CSVEVGGASTEAFF. The CDR3, as DNA: TGCAGCGTTGAGGTAGGGGGCGCGAGCACTGAAGCTTTCTTT.

This clone was counted only a few times. The V gene is TRBV7-2, the J gene TRBJ2-1; 7 positions match TRBD2. Looked up from germline, CDR1 is SGHTA and CDR2 is FQGNSA. The CDR3 consists of 15 residues. V shed 2 bases, J shed 4 bases, and the junction held 5 bases outside the gene matches. CDR3 sequence reads: CASSLWGGSYNEQFF. CDR3 nucleotides: TGTGCCAGCAGCTTATGGGGCGGGAGTTACAATGAGCAGTTCTTC.

The chain uses TRBV7-8 and TRBJ1-4; 8 bases line up with TRBD1. Per germline, CDR1 SGHVS and CDR2 FQNEAQ. Trimming removed 5 bases from V and 4 bases from J; junction bases left unmatched: 6. The length of the CDR3 is 15 residues. CDR3 residues: CASSRGQGINEKLFF. CDR3 in DNA: TGTGCCAGCAGCAGAGGACAGGGAATTAATGAAAAACTGTTTTTT.

The chain couples TRBV11-2 to TRBJ2-7; 10 bases fit TRBD1. The J segment lost 5 bases and the V segment lost 6 bases, leaving 19 bases of the junction unmatched. Germline V gene lookup returns CDR1 SGHAT and CDR2 FQNNGV. This CDR3 is 18 amino acids long. CDR3 residues: CASSPGRLAGQGIHEQYF. For the CDR3, the DNA is TGTGCCAGCAGTCCAGGACGTCTTGCGGGACAGGGGATCCACGAGCAGTACTTC.

This clone was found a few times. The gene calls are TRBV6-5 and TRBJ2-7; D is perhaps TRBD2 (6 bases). The germline CDR1 and CDR2 sequences are MNHEY and SVGAGI. Trimming stripped 6 bases from V and 0 bases from J, with 12 bases between. This CDR3 is built from 14 residues. CDR3 in DNA: TGTGCCAGCAGCCGACTAGAGAGCTCCTACGAGCAGTACTTC. This encodes CASSRLESSYEQYF.

This clone was recorded a few times. For the CDR3, the DNA is TGTGCCAGCAGTTTATTTTACTCTGGGGCCAACGTCCTGACTTTC. It yields the protein CASSLFYSGANVLTF. The chain is built from TRBV27 and TRBJ2-6; D is unresolved. Trimming pared 1 base from V and 0 bases from J, leaving 4 bases between. The CDR3 consists of 15 residues. The germline V gene encodes CDR1 MNHEY and CDR2 SMNVEV (reference sequence).

This clone appeared a few times. The chain employs TRBV29-1 and TRBJ2-4; maybe TRBD1 (5 bases). CDR1 is SQVTM, CDR2 ANQGSEA, per germline. V lost 5 bases and J 5 bases, leaving 10 bases between the germline ends. This CDR3 has 12 residues. The chain's CDR3 is CSVRGNENIQYF. CDR3 DNA sequence: TGCAGCGTTAGGGGTAACGAAAACATTCAGTACTTC.

The table lists this clone with many counts. The rearrangement joins TRBV18 to TRBJ2-3, with TRBD2 matching over 15 bases. The ends lost 3 bases at V and 5 bases at J; junction bases unmatched: 3. In germline, CDR1 is KGHSH, CDR2 LQKENI. The CDR3 totals 16 residues. CDR3 bases: TGTGCCAGCTCACCCGGGGGACTAGCGGGAGGAGATACGCAGTATTTT. Its translation: CASSPGGLAGGDTQYF.

The chain is built from TRBV9 and TRBJ2-2; no clear D. With 0 bases removed from V and 6 bases from J, the gap between germline ends came to 3 bases. Per germline, CDR1 SGDLS and CDR2 YYNGEE. The CDR3 length is 12 residues. The CDR3, as DNA: TGTGCCAGCAGCGTAGCTTCCGGGGAGCTGTTTTTT. This codes for CASSVASGELFF. Together with reference TRBV9 and TRBJ2-2, the CDR3 gives the full variable domain: DSGVTQTPKHLITATGQRVTLRCSPRSGDLSVYWYQQSLDQGLQFLIQYYNGEERAKGNILERFSAQQFPDLHSELNLSSLELGDSALYFCASSVASGELFFGEGSRLTVL.

The genes are TRBV29-1 and TRBJ2-3; 10 bases are shared with TRBD2. CDR3 size: 14 residues. V was clipped by 4 bases and J by 3 bases; unmatched bases: 4. CDR1 and CDR2 from the germline V gene are SQVTM and ANQGSEA. The CDR3 sequence is CSVGPGLATDTQYF. For the CDR3, the DNA is TGCAGCGTTGGGCCGGGACTAGCGACAGATACGCAGTATTTT.

CDR3 sequence reads: CASSPTGTGYSNQPQHF. The CDR3 DNA sequence: TGTGCCAGCAGTCCAACCGGGACAGGCTATAGCAATCAGCCCCAGCATTTT. The chain uses TRBV27 and TRBJ1-5; 8 positions agree with TRBD1. The V gene's germline CDR1 is MNHEY and CDR2 SMNVEV (reference sequence). CDR3 length equals 17 residues. V lost 5 bases, J lost 0 bases, and 9 bases stayed unmatched.

The chain combines TRBV2 with TRBJ2-2; D might be TRBD1 (6 bases). Germline V lookup: CDR1 SNHLY, CDR2 FYNNEI. Trimming stripped 6 bases from V and 2 bases from J, with 7 bases between. This CDR3 region has 13 residues. The CDR3 bases are TGTGCCAGCAGCGGGACAAACACCGGGGAGCTGTTTTTT. Protein: CASSGTNTGELFF.

The chain links TRBV4-3 to TRBJ2-4, with D possibly matching TRBD2 (5 bases). The length of the CDR3 is 14 residues. The V end lost 0 bases, the J end lost 7 bases, and 10 bases lay between the germline ends. Germline V lookup: CDR1 LGHNA, CDR2 YSLEER. The CDR3 spells CASSQEGSQNIQYF. CDR3 nucleotide sequence: TGCGCCAGCAGCCAAGAAGGGAGTCAGAACATTCAGTACTTC.

The table lists this clone with many counts. The chain is built from TRBV5-1 and TRBJ1-1; TRBD1 is a possible D gene (5 bases). Per germline, CDR1 SGHRS and CDR2 YFSETQ. V lost 4 bases, J lost 6 bases, and 16 bases lay in between. This CDR3 has 14 residues. The chain's CDR3 is CASSRGEGLSEAFF. Here the CDR3 DNA reads TGCGCCAGCAGCCGGGGGGAGGGGTTGTCTGAAGCTTTCTTT.

Only a few counts were recorded for this clone. The chain uses TRBV7-6 and TRBJ2-1; 7 bases align to TRBD2. The CDR3 spans 15 residues. The V gene's germline CDR1 is SGHVS and CDR2 FNYEAQ. The V and J ends lost 5 bases and 12 bases, in that order; junction bases with no gene match: 16. As DNA, the CDR3 is TGTGCCAGCAGCCCGGGTCTGGGGGGGGTTGACTCGCAGTTCTTC. Its translation: CASSPGLGGVDSQFF.

The genes are TRBV2 and TRBJ2-1, with TRBD2 matching over 9 bases. In germline, CDR1 is SNHLY, CDR2 FYNNEI. The CDR3 loop spans 14 amino acids. V was pared by 7 bases and J by 6 bases, with 7 bases of the junction left unmatched. Here the CDR3 reads CASTPLAGINEQFF. The CDR3 nucleotides read TGTGCCAGCACCCCGCTAGCGGGGATCAATGAGCAGTTCTTC.

This clone was observed a handful of times. The rearrangement uses TRBV7-2 and TRBJ1-5; D gene uncertain. The CDR3 sequence is 13 residues long. Deletions cut 3 bases from V and 2 bases from J, with 5 bases between. Per germline, CDR1 SGHTA and CDR2 FQGNSA. The CDR3 region has the DNA TGTGCCAGCAGCTTCGCGGGCAATCAGCCCCAGCATTTT. Protein: CASSFAGNQPQHF.

In its sample, this clone was seen a few times. The genes are TRBV14 and TRBJ2-1, with 10 bases matching TRBD2. Germline loops: CDR1 SGHDN, CDR2 FVKESK. CDR3 length: 14 amino acids. V was clipped by 4 bases and J by 10 bases; unmatched bases: 7. In nucleotides, the CDR3 is TGTGCCAGCAGCCCAGGACTAGCGGATGGGGAGCAGTTCTTC. This encodes CASSPGLADGEQFF.

The V call is TRBV30, the J call TRBJ2-7; TRBD1 is a possible D gene (6 bases). The CDR3 is made up of 16 amino acids. The germline V and J ends were trimmed by 0 bases and 2 bases, with 17 bases remaining between them. Germline V lookup: CDR1 GTSNPN, CDR2 SVGIG (reference sequence). The CDR3 region is CAWSVLAGDGAYEQYF. The CDR3, as DNA: TGTGCCTGGAGTGTGTTAGCAGGGGACGGGGCCTACGAGCAGTACTTC.

The V call is TRBV7-2, the J call TRBJ2-1; 8 positions match TRBD1. The CDR3 totals 13 residues. Germline-derived CDR1 and CDR2 are SGHTA and FQGNSA. The trim removed 5 bases at V and 8 bases at J, leaving 5 bases unmatched. This CDR3 reads CASSQDRAHEQFF. DNA of the CDR3: TGTGCCAGCAGCCAGGACAGGGCGCATGAGCAGTTCTTC.

The CDR3 DNA reads TGCGCCAGCAGCCAGGCGGCAACGGGTTCCTACGAGCAGTACTTC. Residues: CASSQAATGSYEQYF. The chain employs TRBV4-3 and TRBJ2-7; D gene unclear. Germline lookup yields CDR1 LGHNA and CDR2 YSLEER. The ends were cut back, 3 bases at V and 1 base at J, with 13 bases in the middle. CDR3 length: 15 amino acids.

This clone was observed a handful of times. The CDR3 region has the DNA TGTGCCAGCAGCTTAGGGGGACAGAACACTGAAGCTTTCTTT. It codes for CASSLGGQNTEAFF. The V call is TRBV7-3, the J call TRBJ1-1, with D possibly TRBD1 on 6 matching bases. Germline V CDR1 and CDR2: SGHTA, FQGTGA. The CDR3 sequence is 14 residues long. V lost 2 bases to trimming and J lost 1 base, with 8 bases between them.